The rows below give T cell receptor beta chains drawn from one sample of a study of T-cell reconstitution after alpha-beta-depleted transplantation in children. TCRdb reprocessed the PCR reads via MiXCR and lists one record per CDR3 protein. The sample shows more than 450,000 distinct CDR3 sequences, about 16% of them seen only once. Sequences were derived from PBMCs from the stem cell graft donor, sampled from the stem cell graft. The receptors come from a human donor who donated a stem cell graft to a child with acute lymphoblastic leukemia. Each CDR3 is given with its conserved first and last residue. The D gene is left open where the match is weak. Size is stated for part of the rows, as once, few or many counts, or as a class when the clone is expanded.

>15|few|.|TRBJ2-5|TRBV4-1
TGCGCCAGCATGAATAGCGGAGCAGGAGGGGAGACCCAGTACTTC
CASMNSGAGGETQYF
>11|.|TRBD1|TRBJ2-1|TRBV5-1
TGCGCCACACAGGGGGCCAGCGAGCAGTTCTTC
CATQGASEQFF
>16|few|TRBD2|TRBJ2-1|TRBV5-1
TGCGCCAGCAGCCCTACCGGGACTAGCTCCTACAATGAGCAGTTCTTC
CASSPTGTSSYNEQFF
>13|.|.|TRBJ2-4|TRBV15
TGTGCCACCCAGGATAACAAAGGAGACATTCAGTACTTC
CATQDNKGDIQYF
>14|.|TRBD2|TRBJ2-7|TRBV5-1
TGCGCCAGCAGCTCGAGCGGGAGAAGTGGCGAGCAGTACTTC
CASSSSGRSGEQYF
>13|few|.|TRBJ2-7|TRBV7-9
TGTGCCAGCAGCTTAGGTAGTACTCACGAGCAGTACTTC
CASSLGSTHEQYF
>14|.|.|TRBJ2-7|TRBV15
TGTGCCACCAGTTCAGGGGCCAGCTCCTACGAGCAGTACTTC
CATSSGASSYEQYF
>17|.|TRBD2|TRBJ2-1|TRBV7-2
TGTGCCAGCAGCCGATTTACTAGCGGGGTTTCCTACAATGAGCAGTTCTTC
CASSRFTSGVSYNEQFF
>12|few|.|TRBJ1-2|TRBV20-1
TGCAGTGCTAGTAGGCCGGGCCGGGGCTACACCTTC
CSASRPGRGYTF
>13|few|.|TRBJ2-1|TRBV7-9
TGTGCCAGCAGCTTAGAACGTCGTGGAGAGCAGTTCTTC
CASSLERRGEQFF
>16|.|.|TRBJ2-3|TRBV27
TGTGCCAGCAGTTTATCGGTGGCAATTAGCACAGATACGCAGTATTTT
CASSLSVAISTDTQYF
>15|.|.|TRBJ2-5|TRBV4-1
TGCGCCAGCAGCCAAGTAACGTTGTTACAAGAGACCCAGTACTTC
CASSQVTLLQETQYF
>15|few|.|TRBJ1-5|TRBV7-8
TGTGCCAGCAGCTTAGCGGCAGGGCTAAGTCAGCCCCAGCATTTT
CASSLAAGLSQPQHF
>15|.|.|TRBJ2-3|TRBV5-6
TGTGCCAGCAGCTTGGGTAGCGCTAGCACAGATACGCAGTATTTT
CASSLGSASTDTQYF
>13|few|.|TRBJ2-5|TRBV5-6
TGTGCCAGCAGCATCCCTGGGGGGGAGACCCAGTACTTC
CASSIPGGETQYF
>14|.|.|TRBJ2-5|TRBV7-8
TGTGCCAGCAGCTTAGATACTAGCAGCGAGACCCAGTACTTC
CASSLDTSSETQYF
>14|few|.|TRBJ2-2|TRBV27
TGTGCCAGCAGCTTAGGGGCGCGTATCGGGGAGCTGTTTTTT
CASSLGARIGELFF
>15|many|TRBD1|TRBJ1-3|TRBV27
TGTGCCAGCAGTTTATCCCCTACAGGGGTGAACACCATATATTTT
CASSLSPTGVNTIYF
>15|.|.|TRBJ1-2|TRBV27
TGTGCCAGCACTAGGAATGAGTTAGCTAACTATGGCTACACCTTC
CASTRNELANYGYTF
>16|.|.|TRBJ2-7|TRBV6-2/TRBV6-3
TGTGCCAGCAGTTTAGGAGGAAATGGCCCGACCTACGAGCAGTACTTC
CASSLGGNGPTYEQYF
>16|.|.|TRBJ2-3|TRBV5-1
TGCGCCAGCAGTTCTCGACGGACGACTAGCACAGATACGCAGTATTTT
CASSSRRTTSTDTQYF
>15|.|TRBD2|TRBJ2-7|TRBV29-1
TGCAGCGTTGAATCGGGACTAGGAAGTACCTACGAGCAGCACTTC
CSVESGLGSTYEQHF
>16|.|.|TRBJ2-1|TRBV15
TGTGCCACCAGCAGAGAGGCGAGGGGCTCCTACAATGAGCAGTTCTTC
CATSREARGSYNEQFF
>15|few|TRBD2|TRBJ2-1|TRBV6-5
TGTGCCAGCAGTTCCCGGACTAGCGGGAGGAGTGAGCAGTTCTTC
CASSSRTSGRSEQFF
>13|many|.|TRBJ1-1|TRBV27
TGTGCCAGCAGTTTATTTGGAAACACTGAAGCTTTCTTT
CASSLFGNTEAFF
>21|.|.|TRBJ2-7|TRBV6-2/TRBV6-3
TGTGCCAGCAGTTACTCGTCGAAGGTACTGGCAATGAAACACTCCACTTTGGAGCAGTACTTC
CASSYSSKVLAMKHSTLEQYF
>15|few|.|TRBJ1-1|TRBV7-2
TGTGCCAGCAGCACGACAGGTTGGGGATACACTGAAGCTTTCTTT
CASSTTGWGYTEAFF
>19|few|TRBD2|TRBJ2-1|TRBV20-1
TGCAGTGCTAGTGAACCGGGACTAGCGGGAGGGCCGTCCTACAATGAGCAGTTCTTC
CSASEPGLAGGPSYNEQFF
>13|.|.|TRBJ1-5|TRBV20-1
TGCAGTGCTAGAGAGACAGGCAATCAGCCCCAGCATTTT
CSARETGNQPQHF
>13|.|.|TRBJ1-5|TRBV20-1
TGCAGTGCTAGACAATATAGCAATCAGCCCCAGCATTTT
CSARQYSNQPQHF
>16|few|.|TRBJ2-1|TRBV4-1
TGCGCCAGCAGCCGTATGATGGGGGTAGTGGGAGGTGAGCAGTTCTTC
CASSRMMGVVGGEQFF
>14|few|TRBD1|TRBJ1-2|TRBV5-1
TGCGCCAGCAGCCCCATCCGGGACAGCTATGGCTACACCTTC
CASSPIRDSYGYTF
>12|.|.|TRBJ1-2|TRBV5-1
TGCGCCAGCAGCTTGGCCCGGGATGGCTACACCTTC
CASSLARDGYTF
>16|.|.|TRBJ2-7|TRBV4-1
TGCGCCAGCAGCCAAGATCCCCGGGCCCGGACCTACGAGCAGTACTTC
CASSQDPRARTYEQYF
>13|many|.|TRBJ2-7|TRBV10-3
TGTGCCATCAGGGATCAAAGGGGTGGCGAGCAGTACTTC
CAIRDQRGGEQYF
>21|few|TRBD2|TRBJ2-2|TRBV11-2
TGTGCCAGCAGGCGTTTTATGGTTCTAGCGGGAGCCAGAACGAACACCGGGGAGCTGTTTTTT
CASRRFMVLAGARTNTGELFF
>15|.|.|TRBJ2-1|TRBV6-4
TGTGCCAGCAGGACACAGATTCTCTCCTACAATGAGCAGTTCTTC
CASRTQILSYNEQFF
>19|.|.|TRBJ1-5|TRBV2
TGTGCCAGCGGAGGCAGTGGATATCGAGGAACCCTTAGCAATCAGCCCCAGCATTTT
CASGGSGYRGTLSNQPQHF